This entry lists 17 T cell receptor beta chains sequenced from one sample in a study of control samples from healthy donors and cancer patients (dated by TCRdb to between 2020 and 2021). Library preparation used the immunoSEQ multiplex PCR assay. What TCRdb holds here is the immuneACCESS table cut down to in-frame rearrangements. Part of the clones is not present; checked against another copy, under half of the missing clones reflect an unresolved V gene, and the others are unexplained. This sample comprises approximately 99,000 clones, approximately 84% of them detected only once. Together, the top ten hold 6% to 8% of the sample. Sample: blood. The receptors derive from a man aged 18 to 30 in good health.

The gene calls are TRBV10-3 and TRBJ1-1; TRBD1 agrees at 9 bases. Germline lookup yields CDR1 ENHRY and CDR2 SYGVKD. CDR3 size: 14 residues. V lost 0 bases and J lost 11; bases outside the gene matches: 7. As DNA, the CDR3 is TGTGCCATCAGTGAGTCGACAGGGGGGAATTTCGCTTTCTTT. Protein product: CAISESTGGNFAFF.

This chain uses TRBV9 with TRBJ1-3, with D possibly matching TRBD1 (5 bases). Trimming left V 0 bases short and J 3 bases short, with 10 bases between. Per the germline V gene, CDR1 is SGDLS and CDR2 is YYNGEE. The CDR3 is 15 amino acids. The CDR3 nucleotides are TGTGCCAGCAGCGTAGATGGGGGGAGTGGAAACACCATATATTTT. This codes for CASSVDGGSGNTIYF.

The chain recombines TRBV2 with TRBJ1-2; D call uncertain. This CDR3 spans 16 amino acids. Trimming removed 4 bases from V and 6 bases from J, with 21 bases in between. CDR1 SNHLY and CDR2 FYNNEI come from the germline V gene. Here the CDR3 DNA reads TGTGCCAGCAGTGTTTGGCCGGGCGGCACCTTACATGGCTACACCTTC. Its translation is CASSVWPGGTLHGYTF. Drawing the rest from reference TRBV2 and TRBJ1-2, the complete variable domain is EPEVTQTPSHQVTQMGQEVILRCVPISNHLYFYWYRQILGQKVEFLVSFYNNEISEKSEIFDDQFSVERPDGSNFTLKIRSTKLEDSAMYFCASSVWPGGTLHGYTFGSGTRLTVV.

The V and J genes are TRBV14 and TRBJ1-2, with 11 bases identical to TRBD1. Germline assignment: CDR1 SGHDN and CDR2 FVKESK. The CDR3 runs to 18 residues. Trimming removed 0 bases from V and 6 bases from J; junction bases left unmatched: 12. The CDR3 DNA sequence: TGTGCCAGCAGCCAAGATTGGTTCCTGGGACAGGGGGTGAATGGCTACACCTTC. It translates to CASSQDWFLGQGVNGYTF.

This clone was seen a single time. The chain joins TRBV5-1 to TRBJ2-1, with D possibly being TRBD2 (5 bases). The CDR3 is made up of 17 amino acids. Trimming removed 0 bases from V and 0 bases from J, with 13 bases in between. Germline values: CDR1 SGHRS, CDR2 YFSETQ. The CDR3 spells CASSLGPSGTSYNEQFF. The DNA for the CDR3 is TGCGCCAGCAGCTTGGGTCCGAGCGGAACCTCCTACAATGAGCAGTTCTTC.

The CDR3 bases are TGTGCCAGCAGTGATGGACAGGGGGCAGTTCAGCCCCAGCATTTT. Amino acids: CASSDGQGAVQPQHF. The chain uses TRBV6-1 and TRBJ1-5; 11 nucleotides match TRBD1. Per germline, CDR1 MNHNS and CDR2 SASEGT. V shed 3 bases, J shed 6 bases, and the junction held 4 bases outside the gene matches. CDR3 length equals 15 residues.

This clone has just one count. The V and J genes are TRBV23-1 and TRBJ1-3; 7 bases are a match to TRBD1. TRBV23-1 counts as an open reading frame of uncertain function. The CDR3 loop spans 23 amino acids. V was clipped by 0 bases and J by 0 bases; unmatched bases: 23. The CDR3 loop is CASSQSPGTLFHLRQGSGNTIYF. The CDR3 nucleotides read TGCGCCAGCAGTCAATCTCCCGGGACCCTTTTCCATCTTCGACAGGGCTCTGGAAACACCATATATTTT.

This clone was recorded only once. The chain has TRBV18 and TRBJ2-5; D remains unclear. The CDR3 extends over 13 amino acids. Trimming took off 3 bases at V and 4 bases at J, with 9 bases between the two ends. The germline V gene has CDR1 KGHSH and CDR2 LQKENI. The CDR3 sequence: CASSPPVRETQYF. In DNA, the CDR3 is TGTGCCAGCTCACCCCCAGTCAGAGAGACCCAGTACTTC.

This rearrangement joins TRBV6-1 to TRBJ1-3; maybe TRBD1 (6 bases). Germline V gives CDR1 MNHNS, CDR2 SASEGT. This CDR3 has 17 residues. Trimming removed 2 bases at V and 0 bases at J, with 14 bases between. The DNA for the CDR3 is TGTGCCAGCAGTGAAACGGACAGTTCCTTCTCTGGAAACACCATATATTTT. Translation: CASSETDSSFSGNTIYF.

This chain uses TRBV2 with TRBJ2-7; 10 positions agree with TRBD1. Trimming took 8 bases from V and 5 from J; bases not matched to a gene: 6. Germline V lookup: CDR1 SNHLY, CDR2 FYNNEI. The CDR3 sequence is 13 residues long. The CDR3 sequence: CASGGTGVHEQYV. CDR3 DNA: TGTGCCAGCGGGGGGACAGGGGTCCACGAGCAGTACGTC.

The genes are TRBV11-2 and TRBJ2-3; 8 bases are a match to TRBD1. Losses at the gene ends were 5 bases for V and 3 bases for J; bases not matched to a gene: 7. This CDR3 is built from 15 residues. The germline gives CDR1 SGHAT, CDR2 FQNNGV. CDR3 loop: CASSLGTGGTDTQYF. CDR3 nucleotide sequence: TGTGCCAGCAGCCTTGGGACAGGCGGGACAGATACGCAGTATTTT.

This chain links TRBV24-1 with TRBJ2-2; D uncertain. Germline V gene lookup returns CDR1 KGHDR and CDR2 SFDVKD. Trimming removed 0 bases from V and 0 bases from J, with 10 bases in between. The CDR3 runs to 17 residues. DNA for the CDR3: TGTGCCACCAGTGATTTGCGCCAGCCCTCGAACACCGGGGAGCTGTTTTTT. This sequence encodes CATSDLRQPSNTGELFF.

This rearrangement joins TRBV7-6 to TRBJ2-3; 9 nucleotides agree with TRBD1. The germline CDR1 and CDR2 sequences are SGHVS and FNYEAQ. J was trimmed by 1 base and V by 0 bases; bases with no gene match: 2. The CDR3 consists of 16 residues. The CDR3 protein is CASSLARTGGTDTQYF. The DNA of the CDR3 is TGTGCCAGCAGCTTAGCAAGGACAGGGGGCACAGATACGCAGTATTTT.

This sequence joins TRBV18 and TRBJ1-2; 8 bases agree with TRBD1. CDR3 length: 13 amino acids. V trimming: 3 bases; J trimming: 8 bases; junction bases outside the gene matches: 5. Per germline, CDR1 KGHSH and CDR2 LQKENI. CDR3 region: CASSPGQGKGYTF. The DNA of the CDR3 is TGTGCCAGCTCACCTGGACAGGGTAAAGGCTACACCTTC.

V usage is TRBV4-1 and J usage is TRBJ1-1; D gene unclear. The germline V gene encodes CDR1 MGHRA and CDR2 YSYEKL. This CDR3 has 14 residues. V shed 1 base and J shed 1 base, with 7 bases lying between them. The CDR3 sequence: CASSQVLENTEAFF. CDR3 nucleotide sequence: TGCGCCAGCAGCCAAGTTTTGGAGAACACTGAAGCTTTCTTT.

In DNA form, the CDR3 reads TGTGCCAGCATCCGTTACCGGGGGCCGGGAGATACGCAGTATTTT. It yields the protein CASIRYRGPGDTQYF. This chain links TRBV2 with TRBJ2-3; D assignment may be TRBD1 or TRBD2 (6 bases each). This CDR3 is built from 15 residues. From germline, CDR1 is SNHLY and CDR2 FYNNEI. The germline V and J ends were trimmed by 7 bases and 5 bases, with 19 bases remaining between them.

This clone was picked up one time. This chain connects TRBV7-6 to TRBJ1-3; possibly TRBD1 for D (5 bases). V was trimmed by 0 bases and J by 1 base, leaving 13 bases between them. The CDR3 contains 17 residues. Germline assignment: CDR1 SGHVS and CDR2 FNYEAQ. This chain's CDR3 is CASSLAGQGVSGNTIYF. The CDR3 nucleotides read TGTGCCAGCAGCTTAGCGGGTCAGGGAGTATCTGGAAACACCATATATTTT.